A single sample is the source of the 26 T cell receptor beta chains below, sequenced in a study of T cell repertoires in cytomegalovirus infection. TCRdb ran MiXCR on the reads and lists one entry per CDR3 protein. The profile shows fewer than 200,000 distinct CDR3 sequences, roughly 9.8% of them singletons. Sequencing used PBMCs. These receptors all stem from a human donor in good health (CMV status not recorded). Some clones in this sample may be carry-over from other donors' samples.

This clonotype was seen ten or more times. This sequence joins TRBV4-1 and TRBJ2-1, with D hard to call. This CDR3 has 11 residues. With 0 bases removed from V and 10 bases from J, the gap between germline ends came to 4 bases. Germline loops: CDR1 MGHRA, CDR2 YSYEKL. CDR3 loop: CASSQDQEQFF. CDR3 coding DNA: TGCGCCAGCAGCCAAGATCAAGAGCAGTTCTTC.

This clonotype occurred a few times. The chain recombines TRBV5-1 with TRBJ1-4; 7 nucleotides match TRBD1. This CDR3 has 16 amino acids. The ends lost 0 bases at V and 7 bases at J; junction bases unmatched: 9. Germline loops: CDR1 SGHRS, CDR2 YFSETQ. DNA for the CDR3: TGCGCCAGCAGCTTGGAAGGGGGCGGATTGTCTGAAAAACTGTTTTTT. Translation: CASSLEGGGLSEKLFF. The complete variable domain, with remaining parts taken from reference TRBV5-1 and TRBJ1-4, reads KAGVTQTPRYLIKTRGQQVTLSCSPISGHRSVSWYQQTPGQGLQFLFEYFSETQRNKGNFPGRFSGRQFSNSRSEMNVSTLELGDSALYLCASSLEGGGLSEKLFFGSGTQLSVL.

This clonotype came up many times. CDR3 in amino acids: CASSLSGSGAYNEQFF. Written as DNA, the CDR3 is TGTGCCAGCAGCTTAAGCGGGAGTGGCGCCTACAATGAGCAGTTCTTC. This rearrangement joins TRBV7-3 to TRBJ2-1; 7 bases are shared with TRBD2. Germline CDR1 is SGHTA and CDR2 is FQGTGA. The CDR3 loop spans 16 amino acids. The V and J ends lost 1 base and 2 bases, in that order; junction bases with no gene match: 5.

This clonotype appeared many times. The rearrangement links TRBV7-2 to TRBJ2-1; D ambiguous. Trimming took 3 bases from V and 3 from J, leaving 9 bases between them. Germline CDR1 is SGHTA and CDR2 is FQGNSA. This CDR3 contains 14 residues. CDR3: CASSFEAFYNEQFF. The CDR3 DNA reads TGTGCCAGCAGCTTTGAGGCGTTCTACAATGAGCAGTTCTTC.

This clonotype has a handful of counts. J is TRBJ2-5 and V is TRBV18, with TRBD1 matching over 7 bases. The CDR3 extends over 15 amino acids. J was trimmed by 1 base and V by 3 bases; bases with no gene match: 5. The germline gives CDR1 KGHSH, CDR2 LQKENI. CDR3 in DNA: TGTGCCAGCTCACCGAAGGACAGGTCCCAAGAGACCCAGTACTTC. Translating gives CASSPKDRSQETQYF.

This clonotype was seen at least ten times. The rearrangement links TRBV7-3 to TRBJ2-2; 9 bases agree with TRBD2. Germline assignment: CDR1 SGHTA and CDR2 FQGTGA. Trimming cost V 5 bases and J 1 base; bases outside gene matches: 2. The CDR3 runs 15 residues. This chain's CDR3 is CASSPSGMNTGELFF. The DNA of the CDR3 is TGTGCCAGCAGCCCTAGCGGGATGAACACCGGGGAGCTGTTTTTT.

This clonotype was seen at least ten times. The V call is TRBV7-2, the J call TRBJ2-3; D is undetermined. Trimming pared 5 bases from V and 2 bases from J, leaving 14 bases between. The CDR3 has 15 amino acids. CDR1 is SGHTA and CDR2 is FQGNSA in the germline V gene. The CDR3 spells CASSPQSISTDTQYF. CDR3 DNA sequence: TGTGCCAGCAGCCCACAGTCCATTTCCACAGATACGCAGTATTTT.

This clonotype has at least ten counts. The V call is TRBV7-2, the J call TRBJ2-1; D possibly matches TRBD1 or TRBD2 (5 bases each). CDR1 is SGHTA, CDR2 FQGNSA, per germline. This CDR3 has 14 amino acids. V lost 2 bases, J lost 5 bases, and 10 bases lay in between. The CDR3 sequence is CASSLLVGHNEQFF. CDR3 DNA: TGTGCCAGCAGCTTATTGGTGGGACACAATGAGCAGTTCTTC.

This clonotype occurred many times. The chain has TRBV7-2 and TRBJ2-1; D perhaps matches TRBD2 (6 bases). The CDR3 runs 18 residues. Germline V CDR1 and CDR2: SGHTA, FQGNSA. V was trimmed by 0 bases and J by 0 bases, leaving 15 bases between them. The CDR3 region is CASSLAVRDGSSYNEQFF. DNA of the CDR3: TGTGCCAGCAGCTTAGCCGTAAGGGACGGGAGCTCCTACAATGAGCAGTTCTTC.

The table lists this clonotype with many counts. The rearrangement uses TRBV6-2 or TRBV6-3 and TRBJ2-2; possible D gene TRBD2, 5 bases. Germline CDR1 and CDR2: MNHEY and SVGEGT. Trimming shortened V by 2 bases and J by 6 bases, and 13 bases separated the two germline ends. The length of the CDR3 is 15 residues. DNA for the CDR3: TGTGCCAGCAGTTACGGCAAGGAGGACGCCGGGGAGCTGTTTTTT. Protein: CASSYGKEDAGELFF.

This clonotype was seen at least ten times. In DNA form, the CDR3 reads TGTGCCAGCAGCTTAGAGCCTAGTTCCTACGAGCAGTACTTC. Amino acid sequence: CASSLEPSSYEQYF. V and J are TRBV7-2 and TRBJ2-7; no reliable D call. This CDR3 has 14 residues. CDR1 SGHTA and CDR2 FQGNSA come from the germline V gene. Trimming shortened V by 1 base and J by 1 base, and 8 bases separated the two germline ends.

This clonotype was counted ten times or more. The chain recombines TRBV30 with TRBJ2-1; either TRBD1 or TRBD2 may fit D (5 bases each). CDR1 and CDR2 (germline): GTSNPN, SVGIG (reference sequence). The CDR3 extends over 13 amino acids. Trimming took off 2 bases at V and 3 bases at J, with 8 bases between the two ends. The CDR3 protein is CAWSWGNYNEQFF. The DNA of the CDR3 is TGTGCCTGGAGTTGGGGGAACTACAATGAGCAGTTCTTC.

This clonotype was counted only a few times. The chain couples TRBV29-1 to TRBJ1-4; D call uncertain. This CDR3 is built from 11 residues. With 5 bases removed from V and 7 bases from J, the gap between germline ends came to 8 bases. Germline V lookup: CDR1 SQVTM, CDR2 ANQGSEA. This chain's CDR3 is CSVPTGEKLFF. CDR3 sequence (DNA): TGCAGCGTTCCTACGGGTGAAAAACTGTTTTTT.

The rearrangement links TRBV6-6 to TRBJ1-2; D is undetermined. Per germline, CDR1 MNHNY and CDR2 SVGAGI (reference sequence). Between the trimmed V and J ends, which lost 5 bases and 8 bases, there was a span of 15 bases. The CDR3 runs to 13 residues. The CDR3 sequence: CASSPPTSQGYTF. CDR3 nucleotide sequence: TGTGCCAGCAGTCCACCGACATCCCAAGGCTACACCTTC.

This clonotype was seen many times. This rearrangement joins TRBV19 to TRBJ2-2; the D gene is possibly TRBD1 (6 bases). The CDR3 has 16 amino acids. Germline V CDR1 and CDR2: LNHDA, SQIVND (reference sequence). Trimming removed 7 bases at V and 6 bases at J, with 21 bases between. DNA of the CDR3: TGTGCCAGTAAGCCAACAGGGATAGGAACACCCGGGGAGCTGTTTTTT. It codes for CASKPTGIGTPGELFF.

This clonotype was seen many times. The V and J genes are TRBV7-2 and TRBJ2-5, with 10 nucleotides matching TRBD2. The CDR3 extends over 16 amino acids. Germline loops: CDR1 SGHTA, CDR2 FQGNSA. V gave up 2 bases and J gave up 3 bases; unmatched junction bases: 6. The CDR3 loop reads CASSLLTSGRKETQYF. CDR3 DNA sequence: TGTGCCAGCAGCTTATTGACTAGCGGGCGGAAAGAGACCCAGTACTTC.

This clonotype was detected ten times or more. The chain uses TRBV7-9 and TRBJ2-3; D is undetermined. V lost 6 bases and J lost 1, with 17 bases in between. This CDR3 contains 16 residues. Per germline, CDR1 SEHNR and CDR2 FQNEAQ (reference sequence). This CDR3 reads CASRGLAVRGTDTQYF. The CDR3 nucleotides are TGTGCCAGCAGGGGTCTGGCGGTTCGGGGCACAGATACGCAGTATTTT. Based on the CDR3 plus reference TRBV7-9 and TRBJ2-3, the full variable domain is DTGVSQNPRHKITKRGQNVTFRCDPISEHNRLYWYRQTLGQGPEFLTYFQNEAQLEKSRLLSDRFSAERPKGSFSTLEIQRTEQGDSAMYLCASRGLAVRGTDTQYFGPGTRLTVL.

This chain links TRBV10-3 with TRBJ1-5, with 9 bases that match TRBD1. The germline V gene has CDR1 ENHRY and CDR2 SYGVKD. V lost 4 bases to trimming and J lost 5 bases; unmatched junction nucleotides: 3. CDR3 length: 14 amino acids. The chain's CDR3 is CAISADRGDQPQHF. In nucleotides, the CDR3 is TGTGCCATCAGTGCGGACAGGGGCGATCAGCCCCAGCATTTT.

In its sample, this clonotype was seen many times. The rearrangement links TRBV4-3 to TRBJ2-5, with D possibly TRBD2 on 6 matching bases. CDR1 LGHNA and CDR2 YSLEER come from the germline V gene. V was trimmed by 1 base and J by 2 bases, leaving 14 bases between them. CDR3 length: 16 amino acids. The CDR3: CASSQAGLARQETQYF. CDR3 in DNA: TGCGCCAGCAGCCAAGCAGGGCTAGCGCGGCAAGAGACCCAGTACTTC.

The chain recombines TRBV20-1 with TRBJ1-2, with D perhaps TRBD1 (6 bases). Germline V gene lookup returns CDR1 DFQATT and CDR2 SNEGSKA (reference sequence). The CDR3 loop spans 11 amino acids. The V end lost 6 bases, the J end lost 4 bases, and 9 bases lay between the germline ends. The CDR3, as DNA: TGCAGTGCAAGGGGGGGCTATGGCTACACCTTC. Its protein product is CSARGGYGYTF.

This clonotype was picked up many times. The V gene is TRBV29-1, the J gene TRBJ2-5; no reliable D call. The germline V gene has CDR1 SQVTM and CDR2 ANQGSEA. Between the trimmed V and J ends, which lost 3 bases and 14 bases, there was a span of 7 bases. CDR3 size: 8 residues. The CDR3 DNA is TGCAGCGTTGATTTCCGTTACTTC. This codes for CSVDFRYF.

A word on this clonotype: A much larger clone differs by one base, so this may be a read error. This likely comes from a read error, as the CDR3 has no conserved phenylalanine or tryptophan at its end. This chain uses TRBV7-9 with TRBJ2-2; D is unresolved. The CDR3 consists of 16 residues. V lost 4 bases, J lost 0 bases, and 12 bases lay in between. Germline CDR1 reads SEHNR; CDR2 reads FQNEAQ (reference sequence). This chain's CDR3 is CASSWRTATNTGELFS. The CDR3 DNA reads as TGTGCCAGCAGCTGGCGAACGGCTACGAACACCGGGGAGCTGTTTTCT.

Only a few counts were recorded for this clonotype. The chain links TRBV20-1 to TRBJ2-5; 9 bases agree with TRBD1. This CDR3 region has 15 residues. Losses at the gene ends were 6 bases for V and 4 bases for J; bases not matched to a gene: 12. Germline V gene sequence: CDR1 DFQATT, CDR2 SNEGSKA (reference sequence). For the CDR3, the DNA is TGCAGTGCCCGGACCATAGGACAGGGGCTAGAGACCCAGTACTTC. Protein: CSARTIGQGLETQYF.

This clonotype occurred many times. V usage is TRBV5-4 and J usage is TRBJ1-1; 9 bases agree with TRBD1. V lost 4 bases and J lost 1; bases outside the gene matches: 8. The germline V gene has CDR1 SGHNT and CDR2 YYREEE (reference sequence). The CDR3 length is 16 residues. CDR3: CASSPRTGARNTEAFF. In DNA form, the CDR3 reads TGTGCCAGCAGCCCGCGGACAGGGGCTCGGAACACTGAAGCTTTCTTT.

The chain recombines TRBV14 with TRBJ1-3; no firm D call. This CDR3 contains 15 residues. V was shortened by 4 bases and J by 7 bases, with 17 bases between the two germline ends. The germline V gene encodes CDR1 SGHDN and CDR2 FVKESK. The CDR3 spells CASSLDVGKGNTIYF. CDR3 DNA sequence: TGTGCCAGCAGCCTGGACGTTGGAAAGGGTAACACCATATATTTT.

The J gene is TRBJ1-5, the V gene TRBV6-5; 7 nucleotides line up with TRBD1. The CDR3 covers 14 residues. V lost 4 bases and J lost 4; bases outside the gene matches: 4. Germline-derived CDR1 and CDR2 are MNHEY and SVGAGI. In DNA, the CDR3 is TGTGCCAGCAGTTGGGACAGCCCAAATCAGCCCCAGCATTTT. It translates to CASSWDSPNQPQHF.